The clone carrying this TCR beta chain turned up a few times. No antigen is known for it. The CDR3 is made up of 12 amino acids. V was shortened by 2 bases and J by 6 bases, with 9 bases between the two germline ends. Germline lookup yields CDR1 SGHDT and CDR2 YYEEEE. The sample comes from a study of regulatory T cells in long-lasting Graves disease. General study findings and limits: More public clonotypes were shared by persistent patients (about 2,700) than by new patients (roughly 930).

Specified time point: newly diagnosed GD, antithyroid drugs for less than 3 months. The TCR library used RNA extracted from PBMCs. Blood from the periphery, 8 to 9.5 milliliters in all, was drawn into EDTA tubes. With iRepertoire HTBI primers and Arm-PCR of CDR3 regions, TCR beta libraries were built. TCRdb reanalysed the multiplex PCR reads using MiXCR and keeps one entry per CDR3 protein. The table lists approximately 400,000 distinct CDR3 sequences, about 16% of them singletons. These data also formed part of another study, on T cells in Graves' hyperthyroidism and ophthalmopathy. Turning to that study: The HTBI set primed first-round TCR CDR3 RT-PCR.

Here the sequenced sample was peripheral blood mononuclear cells (PBMCs), taken at new diagnosis, from a patient treated with antithyroid drugs. The TCR sequence derives from a woman aged 25 to 45 with Graves disease. The V gene is TRBV5-6, the J gene TRBJ2-7; D unclear. The CDR3 DNA reads as TGTGCCAGCAGCTTTGGCCGTCGCGAGCAGTACTTC. The encoded protein is CASSFGRREQYF.